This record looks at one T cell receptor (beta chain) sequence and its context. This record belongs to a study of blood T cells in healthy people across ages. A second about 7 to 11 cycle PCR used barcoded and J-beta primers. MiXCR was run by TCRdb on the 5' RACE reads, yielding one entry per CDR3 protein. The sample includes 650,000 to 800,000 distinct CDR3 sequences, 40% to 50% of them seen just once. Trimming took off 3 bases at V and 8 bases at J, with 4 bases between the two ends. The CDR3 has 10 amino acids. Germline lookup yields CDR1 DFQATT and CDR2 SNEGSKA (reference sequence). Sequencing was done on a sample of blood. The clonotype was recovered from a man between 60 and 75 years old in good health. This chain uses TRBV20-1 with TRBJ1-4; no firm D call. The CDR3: CSASEEKLFF. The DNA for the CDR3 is TGCAGTGCTAGTGAGGAAAAACTGTTTTTT.